Listed below are T cell receptor beta chains from one sample, sequenced in a study of T cell responses to AZD1222 COVID-19 vaccine. Some clones are missing from TCRdb's copy, which holds only in-frame ones; the method was immunoSEQ multiplex PCR. The sample has under 75,000 clones; roughly 85% are singletons. The sequenced sample was peripheral blood, obtained on day 0 of AZD1222 vaccination. These receptor sequences come from an adult in good health. The CDR3 runs from the conserved cysteine through the conserved F or W. D genes are given only for firm matches. Some rows mark clone size as missing; the rest say once, few, many or name a class of expanded clone.

j_gene,v_gene,abundance,d_gene,CDR3aa,CDR3nt
TRBJ1-1,TRBV5-3,.,.,CARSLSGAEAFF,TGTGCCAGAAGCTTGTCGGGGGCCGAAGCTTTCTTT
TRBJ2-7,TRBV6-5,few,.,CASSLTETEQYF,TGTGCCAGCAGTCTGACAGAGACCGAGCAGTACTTC
TRBJ1-1,TRBV5-1,.,.,CASSLFPGTNTEAFF,TGCGCCAGCAGCTTGTTCCCAGGGACGAACACTGAAGCTTTCTTT
TRBJ2-5,TRBV10-2,.,TRBD1,CASSGDRGTQYF,TGCGCCAGCAGTGGGGACAGAGGGACCCAGTACTTC
TRBJ2-2,TRBV5-4,.,.,CASSLRPPAARSGELFF,TGTGCCAGCAGCTTAAGGCCCCCAGCGGCCCGGTCCGGGGAGCTGTTTTTT
TRBJ2-3,TRBV27,.,TRBD2,CASSTTSGGARDTQYF,TGTGCCAGCAGTACCACTAGCGGGGGGGCTAGAGATACGCAGTATTTT
TRBJ1-6,TRBV13,once,.,CASSFGADSSYNSPLHF,TGTGCCAGCAGCTTCGGCGCGGACAGCTCCTATAATTCACCCCTCCACTTT
TRBJ1-3,TRBV6-1,.,.,CASSEDDSSGNTIYF,TGTGCCAGCAGCGAAGACGACAGCTCTGGAAACACCATATATTTT
TRBJ1-1,TRBV19,.,TRBD1,CASTSGQGLNTEAFF,TGTGCCAGTACCTCGGGACAGGGGTTGAACACTGAAGCTTTCTTT
TRBJ1-1,TRBV20-1,few,.,CSADGQSGAFF,TGCAGTGCTGATGGACAGTCAGGAGCTTTCTTT
TRBJ1-6,TRBV6-5,.,.,CASSISGVKGLHF,TGTGCCAGCAGTATCTCTGGGGTAAAAGGCCTCCACTTT
TRBJ2-7,TRBV19,once,TRBD1,CASSGQGRGLEQYF,TGTGCCAGTAGTGGACAGGGGAGGGGGCTCGAGCAGTACTTC
TRBJ2-2,TRBV2,.,.,CASSPTRTGELFF,TGTGCCAGCAGTCCGACTAGAACCGGGGAGCTGTTTTTT
TRBJ1-1,TRBV4-2,.,.,CASGQMNTEAFF,TGTGCCAGCGGACAGATGAACACTGAAGCTTTCTTT
TRBJ2-5,TRBV3-1/TRBV3-2,.,TRBD2,CASSQASGRETQYF,TGTGCCAGCAGCCAGGCTAGCGGGAGGGAGACCCAGTACTTC